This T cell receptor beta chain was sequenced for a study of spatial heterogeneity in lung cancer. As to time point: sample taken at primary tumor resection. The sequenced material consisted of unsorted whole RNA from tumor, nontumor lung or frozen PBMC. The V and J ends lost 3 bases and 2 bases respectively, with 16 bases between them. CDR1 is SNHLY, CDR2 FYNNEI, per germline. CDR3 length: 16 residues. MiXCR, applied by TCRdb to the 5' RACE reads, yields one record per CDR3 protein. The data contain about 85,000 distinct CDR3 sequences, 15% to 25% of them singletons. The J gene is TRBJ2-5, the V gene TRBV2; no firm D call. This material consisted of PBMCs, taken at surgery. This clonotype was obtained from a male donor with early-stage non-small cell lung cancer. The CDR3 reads CASSERYSRPQETQYF. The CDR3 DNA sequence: TGTGCCAGCAGTGAGAGGTACAGCAGACCTCAAGAGACCCAGTACTTC.